The rows below give T cell receptor beta chains drawn from one sample of a study of blood T cell repertoires in COVID-19. Profiling relied on immunoSEQ multiplex PCR, and the TCRdb table lists in-frame clones only, not all of them. The sample holds 100,000 to 120,000 clones, roughly 87% seen once. Material: peripheral blood. These TCRs come from a man aged 45-60 years with acute or convalescent COVID-19. Each CDR3 is given with its conserved first and last residue. A D gene is named only where the DNA matches it firmly. Expanded clones get a size class; other rows say once, few or many, or leave the size out.

D,J,V,size,DNA,CDR3
-,TRBJ2-5,TRBV25-1,-,TGTGCCAGCAGACAGGGAAAAGGAGAGACCCAGTACTTC,CASRQGKGETQYF
TRBD1,TRBJ1-5,TRBV5-1,-,TGCGCCAGCAGCCCCGGACAGGGGAGTCATCAGCCCCAGCATTTT,CASSPGQGSHQPQHF
-,TRBJ2-7,TRBV25-1,-,TGTGCCAGCAGTCTAGACGAGCAGTACTTC,CASSLDEQYF
TRBD1,TRBJ2-7,TRBV3-1/TRBV3-2,-,TGTGCCAGCAGCCCGCAATGGGACAGCTCCTACGAGCAGTACTTC,CASSPQWDSSYEQYF
-,TRBJ1-1,TRBV9,-,TGTGCCAGCAGCGTAGTGCCCAGGGAGAACACTGAAGCTTTCTTT,CASSVVPRENTEAFF
-,TRBJ2-7,TRBV20-1,-,TGCAGTGCTAGAGTGTTATACGAGCAGTACTTC,CSARVLYEQYF
-,TRBJ2-3,TRBV11-2,-,TGTGCCAGCAGCCCCTGGGCGGACTCCTTTAACACAGATACGCAGTATTTT,CASSPWADSFNTDTQYF
TRBD1,TRBJ1-1,TRBV28,-,TGTGCCAGCAGCCCCGGGACAGGGTGGGAATCAGCGGCTGAAGCTTTCTTT,CASSPGTGWESAAEAFF
TRBD1,TRBJ1-5,TRBV25-1,-,TGTGCCAGCACAAGGACAGGGGGCGAGTGGGCCAATCAGCCCCAGCATTTT,CASTRTGGEWANQPQHF
TRBD2,TRBJ2-1,TRBV9,-,TGTGCCAGCAGCGTAGTGGGACTAGCGGGGCCCGCTGAGCAGTTCTTC,CASSVVGLAGPAEQFF
TRBD1,TRBJ1-2,TRBV5-8,-,TGTGCCAGCACCCTGAGGGGGCTAGCTAACTATGGCTACACCTTC,CASTLRGLANYGYTF
-,TRBJ2-5,TRBV7-9,-,TGTGCCAGCAGCCAATACCGGGACCAAGAGACCCAGTACTTC,CASSQYRDQETQYF
TRBD2,TRBJ2-7,TRBV5-1,-,TGCGCCAGCGGGGTGACTAGCGCTACCTACGAGCAGTACTTC,CASGVTSATYEQYF
-,TRBJ1-1,TRBV7-6,-,TGTGCCAGCAGCTTAAGACGAGCTTATGGCGGGACGGTGAACACTGAAGCTTTCTTT,CASSLRRAYGGTVNTEAFF
-,TRBJ2-2,TRBV19,-,TGTGCCAGTAGTATCCAGGGACAAAACACCGGGGAGCTGTTTTTT,CASSIQGQNTGELFF
-,TRBJ1-6,TRBV21-1,-,TGTGCCAGCAGCTCTTGGAGGCGGGACAGGGGCCCCTATAATTCACCCCTCCACTTT,CASSSWRRDRGPYNSPLHF
-,TRBJ1-2,TRBV3-1/TRBV3-2,-,TGTGCCAGCAGCCATTCAGACAGGCACTATGGCTACACCTTC,CASSHSDRHYGYTF
-,TRBJ2-7,TRBV27,-,TGTGCCAGCAGTTTGGGGAGCGGCAGCTCCTACGAGCAGTACTTC,CASSLGSGSSYEQYF
TRBD2,TRBJ2-3,TRBV6-5,-,TGTGCCAGCAGTTCTAGCGGGAGAGAATTAGATACGCAGTATTTT,CASSSSGRELDTQYF
TRBD1,TRBJ1-6,TRBV19,-,TGTGCCAGTACCGATTGGGGGACAGGGGAGAATTCACCCCTCCACTTT,CASTDWGTGENSPLHF
TRBD2,TRBJ2-7,TRBV28,-,TGTGCCAGCAGTGGGGGGGCCTACGAGCAGTACTTC,CASSGGAYEQYF
-,TRBJ1-3,TRBV2,-,TGTGCCAGCAGAGGGAGCTCTGGAAACACCATATATTTT,CASRGSSGNTIYF
-,TRBJ1-1,TRBV9,once,TGTGCCAGCAGCGTAGTCCAGAACACTGAAGCTTTCTTT,CASSVVQNTEAFF
-,TRBJ1-4,TRBV6-5,-,TGTGCCAGCAGTTACCGGGGAGGTGAAAAACTGTTTTTT,CASSYRGGEKLFF